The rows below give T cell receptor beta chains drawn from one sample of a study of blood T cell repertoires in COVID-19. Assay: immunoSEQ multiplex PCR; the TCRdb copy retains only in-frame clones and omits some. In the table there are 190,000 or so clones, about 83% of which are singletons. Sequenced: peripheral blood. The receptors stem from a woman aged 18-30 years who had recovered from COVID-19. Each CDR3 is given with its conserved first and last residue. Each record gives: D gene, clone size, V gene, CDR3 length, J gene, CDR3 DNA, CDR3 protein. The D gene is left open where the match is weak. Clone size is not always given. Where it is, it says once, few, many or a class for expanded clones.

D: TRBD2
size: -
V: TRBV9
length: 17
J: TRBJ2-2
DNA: TGTGCCAGCAGCCCAGGGGGACTAGCGGGGCTCACCGGGGAGCTGTTTTTT
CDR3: CASSPGGLAGLTGELFF

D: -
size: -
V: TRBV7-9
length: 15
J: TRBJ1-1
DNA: TGTGCCAGCAGCCCCCCTTTCGTTGGGAGCACTGAAGCTTTCTTT
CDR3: CASSPPFVGSTEAFF

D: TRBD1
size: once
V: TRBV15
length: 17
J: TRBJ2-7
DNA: TGTGCCACCAGCAGAGATAGGGGACAGGGGCGTCGGGGCGAGCAGTACTTC
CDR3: CATSRDRGQGRRGEQYF

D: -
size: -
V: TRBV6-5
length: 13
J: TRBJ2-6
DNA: TGTGCCAGCAGTTCCACTGGGGCCAACGTCCTGACTTTC
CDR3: CASSSTGANVLTF

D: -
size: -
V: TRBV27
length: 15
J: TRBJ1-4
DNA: TGTGCCAGCAGGGACGGCAGGGCAACTAATGAAAAACTGTTTTTT
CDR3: CASRDGRATNEKLFF

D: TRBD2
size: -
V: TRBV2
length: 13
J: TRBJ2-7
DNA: TGTGCCAGCAGGACTAGCGGGACCTACGAGCAGTACTTC
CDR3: CASRTSGTYEQYF

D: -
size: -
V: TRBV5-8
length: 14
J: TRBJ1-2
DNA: TGTGCCAGCAGCTTGGGTGAGAGATTCTATGGCTACACCTTC
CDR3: CASSLGERFYGYTF

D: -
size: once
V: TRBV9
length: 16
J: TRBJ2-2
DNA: TGTGCCAGCAGCCCACGACAGGAATCGAACACCGGGGAGCTGTTTTTT
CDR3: CASSPRQESNTGELFF

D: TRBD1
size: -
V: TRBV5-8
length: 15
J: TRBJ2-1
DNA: TGTGCCAGCAGCTTTGGACAGGGGCTGGGGAATGAGCAGTTCTTC
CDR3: CASSFGQGLGNEQFF

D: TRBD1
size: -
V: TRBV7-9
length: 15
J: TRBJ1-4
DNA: TGTGCCAGCAGCCCGACAGGGGGCTCTAATGAAAAACTGTTTTTT
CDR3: CASSPTGGSNEKLFF

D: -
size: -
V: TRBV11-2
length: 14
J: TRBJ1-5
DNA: TGTGCCAGCAGCTTCCGTTCGGAGGATCAGCCCCAGCATTTT
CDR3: CASSFRSEDQPQHF

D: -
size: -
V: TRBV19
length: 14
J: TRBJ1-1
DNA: TGTGCCAGTATGGATTGGCTAGGGAACACTGAAGCTTTCTTT
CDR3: CASMDWLGNTEAFF

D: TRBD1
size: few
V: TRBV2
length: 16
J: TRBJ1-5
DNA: TGTGCCAGCAGCGGACAGGGGTTCGGGAGCAATCAGCCCCAGCATTTT
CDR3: CASSGQGFGSNQPQHF

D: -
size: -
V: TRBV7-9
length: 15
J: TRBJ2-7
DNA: TGTGCCAGCAGCTTGGACCCTCCTAGCGCCTACGAGCAGTACTTC
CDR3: CASSLDPPSAYEQYF

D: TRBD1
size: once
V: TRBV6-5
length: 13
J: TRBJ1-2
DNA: TGTGCCAGCAGCAAGGACAGGAACTATGGCTACACCTTC
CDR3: CASSKDRNYGYTF

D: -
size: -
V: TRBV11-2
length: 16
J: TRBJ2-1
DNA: TGTGCCAGCAGCCTAGGGCCCGGGGTGGATTTCAATGAGCAGTTCTTC
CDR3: CASSLGPGVDFNEQFF

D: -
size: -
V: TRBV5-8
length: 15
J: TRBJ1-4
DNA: TGTGCCAGCAGCCAACGGACATCAACTAATGAAAAACTGTTTTTT
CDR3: CASSQRTSTNEKLFF

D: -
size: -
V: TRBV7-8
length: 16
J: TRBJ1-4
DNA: TGTGCCAGCAGACCTCATAGAGGGAACCCGAATGAAAAACTGTTTTTT
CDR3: CASRPHRGNPNEKLFF

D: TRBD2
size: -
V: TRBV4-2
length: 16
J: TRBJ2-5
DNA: TGTGCCAGCAGCCAAGATTTGACCGGGGGGAGCGAGACCCAGTACTTC
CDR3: CASSQDLTGGSETQYF

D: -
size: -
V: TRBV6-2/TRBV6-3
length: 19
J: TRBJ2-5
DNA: TGTGCCAGCAGTCCCGTGGGGGGATCGGGGGGCTCCTTCCAAGAGACCCAGTACTTC
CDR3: CASSPVGGSGGSFQETQYF

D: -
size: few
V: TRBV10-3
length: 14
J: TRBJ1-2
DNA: TGTGCCATCAGTGAGTCGGCGGCAGCCTATGGCTACACCTTC
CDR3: CAISESAAAYGYTF

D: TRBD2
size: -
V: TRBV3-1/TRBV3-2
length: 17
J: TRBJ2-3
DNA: TGTGCCAGCAGCCAAGATTCCAGCGGGAGTCTTATGAATACGCAGTATTTT
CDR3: CASSQDSSGSLMNTQYF

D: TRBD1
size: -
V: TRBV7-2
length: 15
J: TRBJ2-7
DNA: TGTGCCAGCAGCCCATGGACAGGGGGCTTCTACGAGCAGTACTTC
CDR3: CASSPWTGGFYEQYF

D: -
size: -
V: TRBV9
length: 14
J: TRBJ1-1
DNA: TGTGCCAGCAGCGTAAGGGCCCGCGGGACTGAAGCTTTCTTT
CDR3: CASSVRARGTEAFF

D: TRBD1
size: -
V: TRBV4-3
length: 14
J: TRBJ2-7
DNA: TGCGCCAGCAGCCAAGGACAGGGTGCCTACGAGCAGTACTTC
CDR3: CASSQGQGAYEQYF